The 13 T cell receptor beta chains listed next were all sequenced from one sample in a study of T-cell memory formation after mild COVID-19. TCRdb redid the calling of the 5' RACE reads with MiXCR, one entry per CDR3 protein. Of some 150,000 distinct CDR3 sequences listed, about 19% were seen once; the top ten hold about 2.1%. Material for sequencing was PBMCs or a T cell subset sorted from them (not recorded which). These receptors all come from an adult woman who had mild COVID-19 (a few samples of this study predate the infection). Cell type and time point are not known.

Only a few counts were recorded for this clonotype. The chain links TRBV29-1 to TRBJ2-3; TRBD2 agrees at 11 bases. This CDR3 has 14 residues. Germline CDR1 is SQVTM and CDR2 is ANQGSEA. Trimming at V came to 3 bases and at J to 3 bases, leaving 2 bases not matched to a gene. CDR3 protein: CSVDASGRTDTQYF. Here the CDR3 DNA reads TGCAGCGTTGACGCTAGCGGGAGGACAGATACGCAGTATTTT.

The V and J genes are TRBV11-2 and TRBJ2-1; 13 bases match TRBD2. The CDR3 has 14 amino acids. Germline CDR1 is SGHAT and CDR2 is FQNNGV. V gave up 4 bases and J gave up 12 bases; unmatched junction bases: 6. DNA of the CDR3: TGTGCCAGCAGCTGGACTAGCGGGAGCCCTACGCAGTTCTTC. Translation: CASSWTSGSPTQFF.

This clonotype has a handful of counts. The genes are TRBV20-1 and TRBJ2-3; perhaps TRBD2 as D (5 bases). Trimming took off 5 bases at V and 8 bases at J, with 20 bases between the two ends. Germline CDR1 is DFQATT and CDR2 is SNEGSKA (reference sequence). CDR3 length: 14 residues. In nucleotides, the CDR3 is TGCAGTGCTTCCTCCGAATGGGAGCTCGCTACGCAGTATTTT. This encodes CSASSEWELATQYF.

This clonotype has more than one count but fewer than ten. V and J are TRBV12-3 or TRBV12-4 and TRBJ2-3; perhaps TRBD2 as D (5 bases). This CDR3 comprises 12 residues. V gave up 7 bases and J gave up 0 bases, with 5 bases separating them. The CDR3: CASKRSTDTQYF. The CDR3 nucleotides read TGTGCCAGCAAGCGGAGCACAGATACGCAGTATTTT.

The V and J genes are TRBV20-1 and TRBJ1-2, with no clear D. Trimming removed 6 bases from V and 4 bases from J, with 18 bases in between. The length of the CDR3 is 14 residues. Per the germline V gene, CDR1 is DFQATT and CDR2 is SNEGSKA (reference sequence). CDR3 protein: CSARPEDGVYGYTF. Written as DNA, the CDR3 is TGCAGTGCAAGACCGGAGGATGGGGTCTATGGCTACACCTTC.

V and J are TRBV5-1 and TRBJ2-5; D is ambiguous. V was shortened by 0 bases and J by 5 bases, with 5 bases between the two germline ends. The germline V gene encodes CDR1 SGHRS and CDR2 YFSETQ. The CDR3 runs to 12 residues. CDR3 DNA: TGCGCCAGCAGCTTGGGGGCGGAGACCCAGTACTTC. This translates into CASSLGAETQYF.

The rearrangement joins TRBV2 to TRBJ2-5, with TRBD1 identical over 8 bases. Per germline, CDR1 SNHLY and CDR2 FYNNEI. The CDR3 runs 15 residues. With 7 bases clipped from V and 4 bases from J, the junction kept 11 bases outside the gene matches. CDR3 region: CASIAGGAGRETQYF. The CDR3 nucleotides are TGTGCCAGCATCGCAGGGGGCGCGGGCAGAGAGACCCAGTACTTC.

This chain uses TRBV7-3 with TRBJ2-3, with no clear D. This CDR3 spans 13 amino acids. V was cut by 4 bases and J by 4 bases, with 9 bases left in between. From germline, CDR1 is SGHTA and CDR2 FQGTGA. The CDR3 loop is CASSSENSDTQYF. CDR3 sequence (DNA): TGTGCCAGCAGCTCAGAAAACTCAGATACGCAGTATTTT.

CDR3 amino acids: CASSRKGVGDTQYF. For the CDR3, the DNA is TGTGCCAGCAGCCGGAAGGGGGTTGGAGATACGCAGTATTTT. This chain links TRBV6-5 with TRBJ2-3; D may be TRBD1 (6 bases). The germline gives CDR1 MNHEY, CDR2 SVGAGI. The CDR3 contains 14 residues. Trimming left V 6 bases short and J 5 bases short, with 15 bases between.

This clonotype showed up just a few times. This rearrangement joins TRBV11-2 to TRBJ2-3; 10 bases match TRBD1. The CDR3 is 16 amino acids. CDR1 and CDR2 (germline): SGHAT, FQNNGV. V lost 4 bases, J lost 2 bases, and 6 bases stayed unmatched. The chain's CDR3 is CASSSGQGVFTDTQYF. CDR3 nucleotide sequence: TGTGCCAGCAGCTCTGGACAGGGGGTATTCACAGATACGCAGTATTTT.

The rearrangement uses TRBV6-5 and TRBJ1-1, with D unclear. The V gene lost 0 bases and the J gene lost 1 base, with 6 bases spanning the gap. Looked up from germline, CDR1 is MNHEY and CDR2 is SVGAGI. The CDR3 spans 14 residues. CDR3 residues: CASSYSHTNTEAFF. CDR3 DNA: TGTGCCAGCAGTTACTCGCACACGAACACTGAAGCTTTCTTT.

The V call is TRBV27, the J call TRBJ2-7; 8 bases match TRBD1. This CDR3 is built from 15 residues. Trimming at V came to 2 bases and at J to 2 bases, leaving 5 bases not matched to a gene. Germline lookup yields CDR1 MNHEY and CDR2 SMNVEV (reference sequence). CDR3 DNA: TGTGCCAGCAGTTTAAAGGGACAGGCAGCCTACGAGCAGTACTTC. This gives the protein CASSLKGQAAYEQYF.

This clonotype was seen a handful of times. V and J are TRBV11-2 and TRBJ1-2; D remains unclear. The CDR3 sequence is 16 residues long. Looked up from germline, CDR1 is SGHAT and CDR2 is FQNNGV. Deletions cut 3 bases from V and 7 bases from J, with 21 bases between. CDR3 sequence reads: CASSFALPAGNGGYTF. CDR3 nucleotides: TGTGCCAGCAGCTTTGCACTCCCGGCGGGGAATGGTGGCTACACCTTC. The full variable domain, in which reference TRBV11-2 and TRBJ1-2 provide the parts outside the CDR3, is EAGVAQSPRYKIIEKRQSVAFWCNPISGHATLYWYQQILGQGPKLLIQFQNNGVVDDSQLPKDRFSAERLKGVDSTLKIQPAKLEDSAVYLCASSFALPAGNGGYTFGSGTRLTVV.